This passage covers 23 T cell receptor beta chains from one sample sequenced in a study of blood T cell repertoires in COVID-19. Method: immunoSEQ multiplex PCR; TCRdb's copy keeps in-frame clones and lacks some. The data show some 100,000 clones, 70% to 90% seen once. The material sequenced was peripheral blood. These receptors were collected from a woman aged 55-70 years with acute or convalescent COVID-19.

The genes are TRBV5-1 and TRBJ1-5, with D possibly being TRBD1 (5 bases). The CDR3 is made up of 12 amino acids. Germline loops: CDR1 SGHRS, CDR2 YFSETQ. Between the trimmed V and J ends, which lost 4 bases and 9 bases, there was a span of 11 bases. CDR3 DNA sequence: TGCGCCAGCAGCCCTGGGGGGGGGCCCCAGCATTTT. Protein product: CASSPGGGPQHF.

The chain is built from TRBV24-1 and TRBJ2-3; no clear D gene. The V gene's germline CDR1 is KGHDR and CDR2 SFDVKD. Trimming removed 5 bases from V and 0 bases from J, with 11 bases in between. The CDR3 length is 15 residues. The CDR3 here is CATSGYGPSTDTQYF. The CDR3 coding sequence is TGTGCCACCAGTGGATACGGTCCTAGCACAGATACGCAGTATTTT.

V is TRBV28 and J is TRBJ1-6; 9 positions match TRBD1. Trimming at V came to 3 bases and at J to 9 bases, leaving 6 bases not matched to a gene. This CDR3 has 15 amino acids. Germline loops: CDR1 MDHEN, CDR2 SYDVKM. The CDR3 nucleotides read TGTGCCAGCAGTTTGACAGGGGGTGCTCGTTCACCCCTCCACTTT. Amino acid sequence: CASSLTGGARSPLHF.

The gene calls are TRBV6-5 and TRBJ1-6; no firm D call. This CDR3 has 14 residues. Per the germline V gene, CDR1 is MNHEY and CDR2 is SVGAGI. V was trimmed by 5 bases and J by 7 bases, leaving 12 bases between them. CDR3 in amino acids: CASSLSSRNSPLHF. DNA of the CDR3: TGTGCCAGCAGTCTCTCGAGTCGGAATTCACCCCTCCACTTT.

This clone was recorded only once. This chain connects TRBV5-5 to TRBJ2-2; 7 bases agree with TRBD1. Unmatched junction bases numbered 4, after V lost 0 bases and J lost 5 bases. CDR1 and CDR2 from the germline V gene are SGHKS and YYEKEE (reference sequence). The length of the CDR3 is 15 residues. The CDR3 sequence: CASSLDRGDTGELFF. The CDR3 region has the DNA TGTGCCAGCAGCTTGGACAGGGGCGATACCGGGGAGCTGTTTTTT.

The chain combines TRBV10-3 with TRBJ1-1; tentative D call: TRBD1 (6 bases). CDR1 is ENHRY and CDR2 is SYGVKD in the germline V gene. The CDR3 has 14 amino acids. V was trimmed by 5 bases and J by 1 base, leaving 11 bases between them. CDR3 DNA: TGTGCCATCAGTCCGACAGGAACGAACACTGAAGCTTTCTTT. Protein: CAISPTGTNTEAFF.

With regard to this clone: The sample has other DNA sequences that encode this CDR3 too. CDR3 sequence: CASSPRVTQYF. CDR3 DNA sequence: TGTGCCAGCAGTCCCCGAGTAACCCAGTACTTC. The chain couples TRBV28 to TRBJ2-5; no clear D gene. In germline, CDR1 is MDHEN, CDR2 SYDVKM. The V end lost 5 bases, the J end lost 8 bases, and 9 bases lay between the germline ends. The CDR3 has 11 residues.

This clone was counted a single time. V and J are TRBV5-5 and TRBJ2-5, with TRBD2 identical over 8 bases. This CDR3 spans 17 amino acids. The ends lost 3 bases at V and 5 bases at J; junction bases unmatched: 15. Germline CDR1 reads SGHKS; CDR2 reads YYEKEE (reference sequence). The CDR3 DNA reads TGTGCCAGCAGCTCCCAGCGACGGGAGGGCTGGGGGGAGACCCAGTACTTC. It is translated as CASSSQRREGWGETQYF.

The CDR3 loop is CASSFVVRESAYNEQFF. CDR3 DNA sequence: TGTGCCAGCAGTTTTGTAGTGAGGGAGAGTGCCTACAATGAGCAGTTCTTC. This sequence joins TRBV27 and TRBJ2-1, with D tentatively TRBD2 (5 bases). CDR1 MNHEY and CDR2 SMNVEV come from the germline V gene (reference sequence). Trimming cost V 3 bases and J 2 bases, with 17 bases left between them. The CDR3 runs to 17 residues.

The chain joins TRBV5-1 to TRBJ2-1, with 10 bases aligning to TRBD2. Germline CDR1 SGHRS, CDR2 YFSETQ. The CDR3 runs 16 residues. V lost 4 bases, J lost 4 bases, and 8 bases stayed unmatched. CDR3 residues: CASSQGGTSAYNEQFF. The CDR3 DNA sequence: TGCGCCAGCAGCCAGGGCGGGACTAGCGCTTACAATGAGCAGTTCTTC. Supplemented by reference TRBV5-1 and TRBJ2-1, the full variable domain reads KAGVTQTPRYLIKTRGQQVTLSCSPISGHRSVSWYQQTPGQGLQFLFEYFSETQRNKGNFPGRFSGRQFSNSRSEMNVSTLELGDSALYLCASSQGGTSAYNEQFFGPGTRLTVL.

CDR3 sequence reads: CASSFRGPGSYTF. DNA for the CDR3: TGTGCCAGCAGCTTCAGGGGTCCCGGCAGCTACACCTTC. This chain uses TRBV6-5 with TRBJ1-2; possible D gene TRBD1, 6 bases. The germline V gene has CDR1 MNHEY and CDR2 SVGAGI. The CDR3 has 13 amino acids. V lost 6 bases, J lost 9 bases, and 17 bases lay in between.

This chain links TRBV5-1 with TRBJ2-1, with a possible D match to TRBD1 (5 bases). V was pared by 0 bases and J by 9 bases, with 13 bases between. CDR1 is SGHRS, CDR2 YFSETQ, per germline. This CDR3 is 14 amino acids long. The DNA for the CDR3 is TGCGCCAGCAGCTTGGAACCAGGGATCGGTGAGCAGTTCTTC. As protein: CASSLEPGIGEQFF.

This sequence joins TRBV5-1 and TRBJ2-7; 7 nucleotides line up with TRBD2. V lost 4 bases, J lost 7 bases, and 11 bases stayed unmatched. The CDR3 is 14 amino acids. Germline CDR1 and CDR2: SGHRS and YFSETQ. CDR3 amino acids: CASSQPVGGEEQYV. In DNA, the CDR3 is TGCGCCAGCAGCCAACCCGTGGGAGGGGAAGAGCAGTACGTC.

This chain connects TRBV3-1 (or the pseudogene TRBV3-2) to TRBJ1-1, with 9 bases aligning to TRBD1. The CDR3 consists of 14 residues. J lost 5 bases, V lost 6 bases, and 7 bases had no gene match. Germline V gene lookup returns CDR1 LGHDT and CDR2 YNNKEL (reference sequence). The CDR3 coding sequence is TGTGCCAGCAGTCAGACAGGGGGGATGACTGAAGCTTTCTTT. This encodes CASSQTGGMTEAFF.

In DNA form, the CDR3 reads TGTGCCAGCAGCTTGCGACCAGGGACAGAATATGGCTACACCTTC. As protein: CASSLRPGTEYGYTF. This chain joins TRBV5-5 and TRBJ1-2; 7 nucleotides line up with TRBD1. In germline, CDR1 is SGHKS, CDR2 YYEKEE (reference sequence). V lost 1 base to trimming and J lost 5 bases; unmatched junction nucleotides: 8. The CDR3 is 15 amino acids.

The rearrangement links TRBV19 to TRBJ1-3, with D unresolved. V was cut by 4 bases and J by 0 bases, with 10 bases left in between. This CDR3 contains 15 residues. CDR1 and CDR2 (germline): LNHDA, SQIVND (reference sequence). CDR3 bases: TGTGCCAGTAGTACTTCCGGGTTCTCTGGAAACACCATATATTTT. Its protein product is CASSTSGFSGNTIYF.

This chain joins TRBV7-2 and TRBJ2-1, with D unresolved. The CDR3 runs to 13 residues. The V and J ends lost 1 base and 5 bases respectively, with 6 bases between them. From germline, CDR1 is SGHTA and CDR2 FQGNSA. CDR3 coding DNA: TGTGCCAGCAGCTTAGAACTGAACAATGAGCAGTTCTTC. This codes for CASSLELNNEQFF.

The rearrangement uses TRBV7-3 and TRBJ2-3; 8 positions match TRBD2. The V segment lost 4 bases and the J segment 4 bases; nucleotides outside the gene matches: 10. Germline-derived CDR1 and CDR2 are SGHTA and FQGTGA. The CDR3 covers 16 residues. The CDR3 coding sequence is TGTGCCAGCAGCTCCCGGCCAGCGGGAGTCGCAGATACGCAGTATTTT. Amino acid sequence: CASSSRPAGVADTQYF.

The genes are TRBV2 and TRBJ1-3, with TRBD1 matching over 8 bases. Germline CDR1 SNHLY, CDR2 FYNNEI. This CDR3 contains 15 residues. Germline trimming cut 6 bases from V and 2 bases from J; bases unmatched to any gene: 6. In nucleotides, the CDR3 is TGTGCCAGCAGCTCCGGACAGGGAGCTGGAAACACCATATATTTT. Amino acids: CASSSGQGAGNTIYF.

This sequence joins TRBV28 and TRBJ2-5; TRBD2 matches at 9 bases. The CDR3 loop spans 15 amino acids. The V gene's germline CDR1 is MDHEN and CDR2 SYDVKM. Germline trimming cut 5 bases from V and 4 bases from J; bases unmatched to any gene: 8. The CDR3 DNA reads TGTGCCAGCAGTCCAATAGCGGGAGACCGAGAGACCCAGTACTTC. Amino acid sequence: CASSPIAGDRETQYF.

This clone occurred a few times. The chain links TRBV27 to TRBJ1-2; 11 bases map to TRBD1. Losses at the gene ends were 0 bases for V and 3 bases for J; bases not matched to a gene: 3. This CDR3 contains 16 residues. In germline, CDR1 is MNHEY, CDR2 SMNVEV (reference sequence). This CDR3 reads CASSLSGQGGHYGYTF. CDR3 in DNA: TGTGCCAGCAGTTTATCGGGACAGGGGGGACACTATGGCTACACCTTC.

The rearrangement links TRBV28 to TRBJ2-2; 8 bases are a match to TRBD1. J gave up 4 bases and V 5 bases, and 3 bases lay outside the gene matches. The CDR3 has 14 amino acids. Germline CDR1 reads MDHEN; CDR2 reads SYDVKM. The CDR3 DNA follows: TGTGCCAGCAGTCGGACAGGGTTCACCGGGGAGCTGTTTTTT. Residues: CASSRTGFTGELFF.

Remarks on this clone: Additional DNA sequences in this sample encode the identical CDR3. CDR3 DNA: TGTGCCAGCAGTCTCAGGGGGGACACTGAAGCTTTCTTT. It encodes CASSLRGDTEAFF. The V and J genes are TRBV12-3 or TRBV12-4 and TRBJ1-1, with TRBD1 matching over 7 bases. V shed 5 bases and J 3 bases; nucleotides not matched to a gene: 3. The CDR3 is made up of 13 amino acids.